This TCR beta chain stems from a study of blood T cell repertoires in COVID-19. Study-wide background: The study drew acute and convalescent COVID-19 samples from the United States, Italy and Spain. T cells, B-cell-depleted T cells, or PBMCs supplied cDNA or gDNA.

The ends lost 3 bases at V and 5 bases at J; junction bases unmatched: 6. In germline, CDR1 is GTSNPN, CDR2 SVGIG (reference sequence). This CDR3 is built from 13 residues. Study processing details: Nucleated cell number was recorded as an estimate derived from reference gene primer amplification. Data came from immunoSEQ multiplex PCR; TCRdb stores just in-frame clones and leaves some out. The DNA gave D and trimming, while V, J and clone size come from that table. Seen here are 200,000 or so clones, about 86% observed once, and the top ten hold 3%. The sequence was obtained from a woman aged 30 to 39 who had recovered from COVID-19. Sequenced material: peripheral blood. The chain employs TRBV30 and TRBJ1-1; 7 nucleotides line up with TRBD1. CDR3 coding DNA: TGTGCCTGGAGCCCCGACAGGGTAACTGAAGCTTTCTTT. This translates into CAWSPDRVTEAFF.